The 26 T cell receptor beta chains below come from one sample, sequenced in a study of human T cells and chemical hapten exposure. Time point reported: patch test 1, 2 weeks after DPC sensitization. This sample's treatment: therapeutic diphenylcyclopropenone sensitization with weekly scalp DPC. TCRdb analysed the RACE reads with MiXCR anew, one entry per CDR3 protein. Here the sample spans about 360,000 distinct CDR3 sequences, 5.5% to 8% being singletons. The sample was whole blood, taken in connection with sensitization to the hapten diphenylcyclopropenone (DPC). The receptors were sampled from a woman aged 18-29 years with alopecia areata. Some clones in this sample may be carry-over from other donors' samples.

The chain employs TRBV4-2 and TRBJ1-2, with TRBD1 as a possible D gene (5 bases). CDR3 size: 16 residues. From germline, CDR1 is LGHNA and CDR2 YNFKEQ. V lost 0 bases, J lost 4 bases, and 15 bases lay in between. As DNA, the CDR3 is TGTGCCAGCAGCCAAGATAGGTCCAGGGTGTCCTATGGCTACACCTTC. It encodes CASSQDRSRVSYGYTF.

This clonotype was counted many times. J is TRBJ2-3 and V is TRBV2; TRBD2 matches at 7 bases. J was trimmed by 7 bases and V by 6 bases; bases with no gene match: 4. Germline V gene data show CDR1 as SNHLY and CDR2 as FYNNEI. The CDR3 consists of 12 residues. The DNA of the CDR3 is TGTGCCAGCAGAGCGGGACTGAATACGCAGTATTTT. It is translated as CASRAGLNTQYF. The entire variable domain, with the rest obtained from reference TRBV2 and TRBJ2-3, is as follows: EPEVTQTPSHQVTQMGQEVILRCVPISNHLYFYWYRQILGQKVEFLVSFYNNEISEKSEIFDDQFSVERPDGSNFTLKIRSTKLEDSAMYFCASRAGLNTQYFGPGTRLTVL.

This clonotype was seen a handful of times. V and J are TRBV3-1 and TRBJ1-2; TRBD1 matches at 7 bases. Germline trimming cut 1 base from V and 2 bases from J; bases unmatched to any gene: 4. This CDR3 comprises 15 residues. From germline, CDR1 is LGHDT and CDR2 YNNKEL (reference sequence). CDR3 coding DNA: TGTGCCAGCAGCCAAGGGACAGGCCTAAACTATGGCTACACCTTC. Protein sequence: CASSQGTGLNYGYTF. Full variable domain (outside the CDR3, taken from reference TRBV3-1 and TRBJ1-2): DTAVSQTPKYLVTQMGNDKSIKCEQNLGHDTMYWYKQDSKKFLKIMFSYNNKELIINETVPNRFSPKSPDKAHLNLHINSLELGDSAVYFCASSQGTGLNYGYTFGSGTRLTVV.

The J gene is TRBJ1-6, the V gene TRBV20-1, with D perhaps TRBD1 (6 bases). Trimming removed 6 bases from V and 3 bases from J, with 15 bases in between. CDR1 is DFQATT, CDR2 SNEGSKA, per germline (reference sequence). The CDR3 spans 15 residues. CDR3 sequence reads: CSAERQDVYNSPLHF. CDR3 bases: TGCAGTGCGGAGAGACAGGACGTCTATAATTCACCCCTCCACTTT.

The genes are TRBV28 and TRBJ2-6, with 7 bases that match TRBD1. Germline V CDR1 and CDR2: MDHEN, SYDVKM. J was trimmed by 0 bases and V by 6 bases; bases with no gene match: 17. The CDR3 runs to 20 residues. This CDR3 reads CASSSLVRSGGYSGANVLTF. The CDR3 bases are TGTGCCAGCAGCTCCCTCGTCAGATCAGGGGGTTACTCTGGGGCCAACGTCCTGACTTTC.

The V gene is TRBV6-5, the J gene TRBJ1-4, with D unclear. CDR1 and CDR2 from the germline V gene are MNHEY and SVGAGI. V lost 6 bases and J lost 6, with 5 bases in between. This CDR3 spans 11 amino acids. The CDR3: CASRRDEKLFF. In DNA, the CDR3 is TGTGCCAGCAGACGAGATGAAAAACTGTTTTTT.

The sample holds many counts of this clonotype. V usage is TRBV27 and J usage is TRBJ2-3; 8 positions match TRBD2. The CDR3 runs 17 residues. Germline-derived CDR1 and CDR2 are MNHEY and SMNVEV (reference sequence). V lost 0 bases, J lost 4 bases, and 9 bases stayed unmatched. The CDR3 DNA is TGTGCCAGCAGTTTATCATCGTGGACTAGCCGAGCAGATACGCAGTATTTT. It is translated as CASSLSSWTSRADTQYF.

The chain uses TRBV12-5 and TRBJ1-1; D gene uncertain. The V gene's germline CDR1 is LGHNT and CDR2 FRNRAP. V lost 0 bases to trimming and J lost 0 bases, with 23 bases between them. This CDR3 has 20 amino acids. DNA of the CDR3: TGTGCTAGTGGTTTGGTTTCTGGTTTCGAGCGAGTTACTATGAACACTGAAGCTTTCTTT. Its translation: CASGLVSGFERVTMNTEAFF.

The chain has TRBV6-6 and TRBJ1-5, with 8 bases aligning to TRBD1. Germline V gene lookup returns CDR1 MNHNY and CDR2 SVGAGI (reference sequence). This CDR3 is built from 16 residues. Trimming took 6 bases from V and 2 from J; bases not matched to a gene: 9. The CDR3 region is CASSYTKTGGNQPQHF. DNA of the CDR3: TGTGCCAGCAGCTATACCAAGACAGGGGGCAATCAGCCCCAGCATTTT.

This clonotype has more than one count but fewer than ten. The J gene is TRBJ1-5, the V gene TRBV7-2; the D is unclear. The CDR3 length is 13 residues. V lost 4 bases, J lost 3 bases, and 7 bases lay in between. CDR1 is SGHTA and CDR2 is FQGNSA in the germline V gene. Here the CDR3 DNA reads TGTGCCAGCAGCTCTCACGTCAATCAGCCCCAGCATTTT. This translates into CASSSHVNQPQHF.

This clonotype was recorded a few times. The chain uses TRBV29-1 and TRBJ1-2; TRBD1 might be the D (6 bases). V lost 0 bases and J 2 bases, leaving 13 bases between the germline ends. Germline values: CDR1 SQVTM, CDR2 ANQGSEA. This CDR3 has 15 amino acids. The CDR3 sequence is CSVEEAGAPNYGYTF. The CDR3 DNA sequence: TGCAGCGTTGAAGAAGCAGGGGCCCCCAACTATGGCTACACCTTC.

This clonotype showed up just a few times. The chain has TRBV6-5 and TRBJ2-1; 9 bases match TRBD2. Germline trimming cut 7 bases from V and 7 bases from J; bases unmatched to any gene: 8. Looked up from germline, CDR1 is MNHEY and CDR2 is SVGAGI. This CDR3 comprises 14 residues. The CDR3 DNA is TGTGCCAGCACCCAAGCGGGGGGCCCTAATGAGCAGTTCTTC. It specifies CASTQAGGPNEQFF.

This clonotype has more than one count but fewer than ten. The chain is built from TRBV2 and TRBJ1-4; perhaps TRBD1 as D (5 bases). Germline lookup yields CDR1 SNHLY and CDR2 FYNNEI. The CDR3 sequence is 16 residues long. Trimming took off 1 base at V and 8 bases at J, with 17 bases between the two ends. In DNA, the CDR3 is TGTGCCAGCAGTGAAGTGGGGCCAGGGAACGGCGAAAAACTGTTTTTT. Encoded protein: CASSEVGPGNGEKLFF.

The sample holds a few counts of this clonotype. The chain has TRBV29-1 and TRBJ2-3, with TRBD2 matching 15 bases. Germline trimming cut 8 bases from V and 7 bases from J; bases unmatched to any gene: 7. Germline-derived CDR1 and CDR2 are SQVTM and ANQGSEA. CDR3 length equals 14 residues. CDR3 sequence: CSLGLAGGRHTQYF. The CDR3 DNA follows: TGCAGCCTGGGACTAGCGGGGGGCCGGCATACGCAGTATTTT.

This clonotype has just a few counts. The J gene is TRBJ1-1, the V gene TRBV7-9, with 9 positions matching TRBD1. CDR1 and CDR2 (germline): SEHNR, FQNEAQ (reference sequence). Trimming at V came to 5 bases and at J to 6 bases, leaving 7 bases not matched to a gene. This CDR3 region has 14 residues. CDR3 sequence (DNA): TGTGCCAGCAGCCCCCGGGACAGGGACCCTGAAGCTTTCTTT. Translation: CASSPRDRDPEAFF. Based on the CDR3 plus reference TRBV7-9 and TRBJ1-1, the full variable domain is DTGVSQNPRHKITKRGQNVTFRCDPISEHNRLYWYRQTLGQGPEFLTYFQNEAQLEKSRLLSDRFSAERPKGSFSTLEIQRTEQGDSAMYLCASSPRDRDPEAFFGQGTRLTVV.

This clonotype was recorded many times. This chain joins TRBV27 and TRBJ2-7; 10 nucleotides match TRBD2. V lost 4 bases and J lost 4; bases outside the gene matches: 4. The length of the CDR3 is 14 residues. The V gene's germline CDR1 is MNHEY and CDR2 SMNVEV (reference sequence). The CDR3 region is CASSWASGSYEQYF. CDR3 DNA: TGTGCCAGCAGTTGGGCTAGCGGGAGTTACGAGCAGTACTTC.

This clonotype appeared a few times. This sequence joins TRBV12-3 or TRBV12-4 and TRBJ1-1, with D unresolved. The germline V and J ends were trimmed by 3 bases and 3 bases, with 8 bases remaining between them. CDR3 size: 13 residues. Written as DNA, the CDR3 is TGTGCCAGCAGTTTTCAGGACTACACTGAAGCTTTCTTT. Its translation is CASSFQDYTEAFF.

This clonotype was counted a few times. V and J are TRBV5-1 and TRBJ1-2; D is perhaps TRBD1 (5 bases). Germline V gene data show CDR1 as SGHRS and CDR2 as YFSETQ. V shed 7 bases and J shed 4 bases, with 23 bases lying between them. This CDR3 has 16 residues. CDR3 sequence reads: CASRQDINPKTYGYTF. The CDR3 nucleotides are TGCGCCAGCCGGCAGGACATCAATCCCAAAACCTATGGCTACACCTTC.

This clonotype was detected ten times or more. The chain joins TRBV7-9 to TRBJ2-7, with 9 nucleotides matching TRBD1. The ends lost 5 bases at V and 3 bases at J; junction bases unmatched: 2. CDR3 length equals 13 residues. Germline V gene data show CDR1 as SEHNR and CDR2 as FQNEAQ (reference sequence). The CDR3 DNA reads as TGTGCCAGCAGCCGGGGACAGGGCTACGAGCAGTACTTC. Amino acids: CASSRGQGYEQYF.

The chain combines TRBV27 with TRBJ2-4; D not certain. Germline V CDR1 and CDR2: MNHEY, SMNVEV (reference sequence). The CDR3 consists of 13 residues. The ends were cut back, 2 bases at V and 9 bases at J, with 11 bases in the middle. This CDR3 is CASSLGPFGIQYF. The CDR3 DNA is TGTGCCAGCAGTTTAGGGCCTTTTGGCATTCAGTACTTC.

This clonotype was counted many times. This sequence joins TRBV12-3 or TRBV12-4 and TRBJ1-1; weak D call: TRBD1 (5 bases). Trimming took 0 bases from V and 0 from J, leaving 14 bases between them. The CDR3 sequence is 17 residues long. The CDR3 region has the DNA TGTGCCAGCAGTTTAGCGCTAGACGGGGCGATGAACACTGAAGCTTTCTTT. Amino acid sequence: CASSLALDGAMNTEAFF.

This clonotype was recorded at least ten times. The rearrangement uses TRBV5-6 and TRBJ1-1, with 8 bases identical to TRBD1. Germline values: CDR1 SGHDT, CDR2 YYEEEE. The CDR3 contains 14 residues. Losses at the gene ends were 5 bases for V and 2 bases for J; bases not matched to a gene: 5. This chain's CDR3 is CASRMGQANTEAFF. Here the CDR3 DNA reads TGTGCCAGCAGAATGGGACAGGCCAACACTGAAGCTTTCTTT. The full variable domain, completed using reference TRBV5-6 and TRBJ1-1, is DAGVTQSPTHLIKTRGQQVTLRCSPKSGHDTVSWYQQALGQGPQFIFQYYEEEERQRGNFPDRFSGHQFPNYSSELNVNALLLGDSALYLCASRMGQANTEAFFGQGTRLTVV.

This clonotype was observed at least ten times. This sequence joins TRBV7-2 and TRBJ2-3; unclear D gene. The V end was cut by 5 bases, the J end by 0 bases, with 9 bases between. CDR3 length: 14 residues. Germline V lookup: CDR1 SGHTA, CDR2 FQGNSA. The CDR3 coding sequence is TGTGCCAGCAGCCCGACAACTAGCACAGATACGCAGTATTTT. Amino acid sequence: CASSPTTSTDTQYF.

This clonotype occurred many times. The chain has TRBV7-2 and TRBJ1-1; D unresolved. This CDR3 has 14 amino acids. V was clipped by 0 bases and J by 1 base, with 6 bases between them. In germline, CDR1 is SGHTA, CDR2 FQGNSA. In DNA, the CDR3 is TGTGCCAGCAGCTTAGCACCGACGAACACTGAAGCTTTCTTT. Protein sequence: CASSLAPTNTEAFF.

The rearrangement links TRBV2 to TRBJ1-6; maybe TRBD1 (5 bases). The CDR3 length is 15 residues. Germline V gene data show CDR1 as SNHLY and CDR2 as FYNNEI. Trimming stripped 3 bases from V and 6 bases from J, with 12 bases between. CDR3 protein: CASSEQGQGNSPLHF. CDR3 DNA: TGTGCCAGCAGTGAGCAAGGGCAGGGTAATTCACCCCTCCACTTT.

The chain links TRBV20-1 to TRBJ2-3; 9 bases match TRBD2. CDR1 is DFQATT and CDR2 is SNEGSKA in the germline V gene (reference sequence). V was clipped by 6 bases and J by 1 base; unmatched bases: 11. This CDR3 is 16 amino acids long. CDR3 sequence (DNA): TGCAGTGCCAGCCCCTTTATAGCGGGGGGCACAGATACGCAGTATTTT. It yields the protein CSASPFIAGGTDTQYF.